This TCR beta chain is from a study of T-cell memory formation after mild COVID-19. This clonotype appeared a few times. Germline CDR1 DFQATT, CDR2 SNEGSKA (reference sequence). The CDR3 covers 12 residues. Germline trimming cut 8 bases from V and 5 bases from J; bases unmatched to any gene: 3. TCRdb analysed the 5' RACE reads with MiXCR anew, one entry per CDR3 protein. The sample has 120,000 or so distinct CDR3 sequences, 5% to 6.5% seen once; the top ten hold over 2%. The sequencing sample was made of PBMCs or a T cell subset sorted from them (not recorded which). V gene TRBV20-1 combines with J gene TRBJ1-6; TRBD1 matches at 7 bases. This TCR derives from an adult woman who had mild COVID-19 (a few samples of this study predate the infection). Cell type and time point are not known. CDR3 amino acids: CSIRGDNSPLHF. CDR3 nucleotide sequence: TGCAGTATCAGGGGGGATAATTCACCCCTCCACTTT.